This TCR beta chain emerged from a study of early T cells in non-severe SARS-CoV-2 infection. Unique molecular identifiers were attached to individual cDNA molecules. MiXCR was run by TCRdb on the 5' RACE reads, yielding one entry per CDR3 protein. The sample records fewer than 25,000 distinct CDR3 sequences, about 4.4% being singletons. Per germline, CDR1 MNHNY and CDR2 SVGAGI (reference sequence). V was trimmed by 8 bases and J by 9 bases, leaving 20 bases between them. The CDR3 length is 14 residues. The chain is built from TRBV6-6 and TRBJ2-1, with unresolved D. This receptor was taken from an adult who was a healthcare worker with PCR-confirmed SARS-CoV-2 infection or an uninfected control (not recorded which). What was sequenced was whole blood. CDR3 sequence reads: CASSVRVQSGEQFF. CDR3 coding DNA: TGTGCCAGCTCAGTACGGGTCCAATCGGGTGAGCAGTTCTTC.